These 3 T cell receptor beta chains share one sample of origin, sequenced in a study of preoperative IRX-2 immunotherapy in early breast cancer. The treatment is: preoperative locoregional IRX-2 cytokine immunotherapy. Using immunoSEQ multiplex PCR, the repertoire was profiled, and TCRdb retains in-frame clones only, with some absent. The table lists 25,000 or so clones, around 96% of them singletons. The sequencing here drew on tumor tissue, taken after IRX-2 immunotherapy. The source of these receptors is a human donor with breast cancer.

The chain employs TRBV5-1 and TRBJ2-5; no definite D call. V was cut by 0 bases and J by 1 base, with 1 base left in between. The CDR3 consists of 12 residues. Germline CDR1 reads SGHRS; CDR2 reads YFSETQ. The CDR3 loop is CASSLAQETQYF. DNA for the CDR3: TGCGCCAGCAGCTTGGCCCAAGAGACCCAGTACTTC.

The J gene is TRBJ2-1, the V gene TRBV7-9; D not resolved. CDR3 length: 11 residues. Deletions cut 3 bases from V and 9 bases from J, with 6 bases between. From germline, CDR1 is SEHNR and CDR2 FQNEAQ (reference sequence). The CDR3, as DNA: TGTGCCAGCAGCTTTAGGAGTGAGCAGTTCTTC. It translates to CASSFRSEQFF.

This chain uses TRBV7-2 with TRBJ2-2; D is ambiguous. From germline, CDR1 is SGHTA and CDR2 FQGNSA. The CDR3 is 12 amino acids. The V gene lost 4 bases and the J gene lost 7 bases, with 7 bases spanning the gap. The CDR3 bases are TGTGCCAGCAGCTCGTACGGCGGGGAGCTGTTTTTT. Protein sequence: CASSSYGGELFF.